These 5 T cell receptor beta chains were sequenced from one sample in a study of T cells in Graves' hyperthyroidism and ophthalmopathy. The source material, RNA transcripts, was used to amplify TCR beta CDR3 regions. First-round RT-PCR of the TCR CDR3 relied on the HTBI primer set. MiXCR was run by TCRdb on the multiplex PCR reads, yielding one entry per CDR3 protein. There are around 520,000 distinct CDR3 sequences in the sample; around 13% occur only once, and 11% to 15% lies in the top ten. The source material was blood. These receptors all stem from a middle-aged woman with Graves' hyperthyroidism.

The genes are TRBV4-1 and TRBJ1-6; D gene unclear. Germline lookup yields CDR1 MGHRA and CDR2 YSYEKL. The CDR3 contains 16 residues. The V and J ends lost 0 bases and 7 bases respectively, with 13 bases between them. CDR3: CASSQDRELGNSPLHF. The CDR3 nucleotides are TGCGCCAGCAGCCAAGATCGGGAACTAGGAAATTCACCCCTCCACTTT.

V is TRBV7-2 and J is TRBJ2-5, with 7 bases that match TRBD2. J lost 1 base, V lost 5 bases, and 10 bases had no gene match. This CDR3 comprises 16 residues. The germline V gene has CDR1 SGHTA and CDR2 FQGNSA. The CDR3 here is CASSPLWGGTQETQYF. The CDR3 region has the DNA TGTGCCAGCAGCCCACTCTGGGGGGGGACCCAAGAGACCCAGTACTTC.

This rearrangement joins TRBV30 to TRBJ2-5; TRBD1 is a possible D gene (6 bases). Between the trimmed V and J ends, which lost 2 bases and 0 bases, there was a span of 7 bases. The CDR3 runs 13 residues. CDR1 GTSNPN and CDR2 SVGIG come from the germline V gene (reference sequence). The CDR3 region is CAWSPGDQETQYF. The CDR3 coding sequence is TGTGCCTGGAGTCCAGGGGACCAAGAGACCCAGTACTTC.

This clonotype was seen many times. The CDR3 spells CSARVLVSYEQYF. In DNA, the CDR3 is TGCAGTGCTAGAGTATTAGTTTCCTACGAGCAGTACTTC. J is TRBJ2-7 and V is TRBV20-1; D is unclear. CDR1 and CDR2 from the germline V gene are DFQATT and SNEGSKA (reference sequence). The CDR3 length is 13 residues. The ends were cut back, 1 base at V and 1 base at J, with 8 bases in the middle.

There are a few counts of this clonotype. V gene TRBV10-2 combines with J gene TRBJ1-6; D not certain. This CDR3 has 15 amino acids. Deletions cut 6 bases from V and 6 bases from J, with 15 bases between. In germline, CDR1 is WSHSY, CDR2 SAAADI. The CDR3 is CASSEHRVLNSPLHF. As DNA, the CDR3 is TGCGCCAGCAGCGAACACCGGGTCCTTAATTCACCCCTCCACTTT.